Following are 14 T cell receptor beta chains from one sample sequenced in a study of T cells in Graves' hyperthyroidism and ophthalmopathy. Amplified regions were TCR beta CDR3 sequences from RNA transcripts. Researchers ran a first-round RT-PCR on the TCR CDR3 using the HTBI primer set. In TCRdb, the multiplex PCR reads were re-called with MiXCR into one record per CDR3 protein. The table lists about 720,000 distinct CDR3 sequences, around 19% of them singletons. The sample taken for sequencing was blood. The receptors here all came from a woman aged 45 to 65 with Graves' hyperthyroidism that later progressed to Graves' ophthalmopathy.

Here the CDR3 DNA reads TGTGCCAGCAGTGAACAAGGGGGGCTAACAGGTCAGCCCCAGCATTTT. This codes for CASSEQGGLTGQPQHF. The V gene is TRBV28, the J gene TRBJ1-5; possibly TRBD1 for D (6 bases). The V end lost 5 bases, the J end lost 6 bases, and 20 bases lay between the germline ends. There are 16 residues in the CDR3. Germline assignment: CDR1 MDHEN and CDR2 SYDVKM.

This clonotype was seen repeatedly, ten times or more. V gene TRBV20-1 combines with J gene TRBJ1-5; D uncertain. The CDR3 has 13 amino acids. The germline gives CDR1 DFQATT, CDR2 SNEGSKA (reference sequence). The V end lost 1 base, the J end lost 4 bases, and 8 bases lay between the germline ends. DNA for the CDR3: TGCAGTGCTAGAGGGGAAAGGAATCAGCCCCAGCATTTT. This codes for CSARGERNQPQHF.

V gene TRBV6-1 combines with J gene TRBJ1-6, with D perhaps matching TRBD1 (5 bases). Deletions cut 6 bases from V and 7 bases from J, with 13 bases between. Per germline, CDR1 MNHNS and CDR2 SASEGT. The CDR3 contains 14 residues. As DNA, the CDR3 is TGTGCCAGCAGGTCGGGGGTGGGGAATTCACCCCTCCACTTT. Amino acid sequence: CASRSGVGNSPLHF.

This clonotype was seen at least ten times. This sequence joins TRBV27 and TRBJ1-5; D unclear. V shed 8 bases and J shed 2 bases, with 10 bases lying between them. Germline lookup yields CDR1 MNHEY and CDR2 SMNVEV (reference sequence). The length of the CDR3 is 13 residues. The CDR3 loop is CASREEGNQPQHF. DNA of the CDR3: TGTGCCAGCCGTGAAGAGGGCAATCAGCCCCAGCATTTT.

This clonotype was detected a few times. The rearrangement joins TRBV12-3 or TRBV12-4 to TRBJ1-2; maybe TRBD1 (5 bases). CDR3 length: 15 residues. V shed 1 base and J shed 5 bases, with 14 bases lying between them. CDR3 sequence: CASSLEGAGLYGYTF. The CDR3 DNA reads TGTGCCAGCAGTTTAGAGGGCGCGGGACTATATGGCTACACCTTC.

This clonotype was seen more than once but under ten times. The rearrangement uses TRBV7-9 and TRBJ2-5, with D possibly TRBD2 on 5 matching bases. The CDR3 consists of 14 residues. Germline V gene data show CDR1 as SEHNR and CDR2 as FQNEAQ (reference sequence). The V gene lost 6 bases and the J gene lost 3 bases, with 14 bases spanning the gap. The CDR3 coding sequence is TGTGCCAGCAGTCCCCTGGGAGAAGAAGAGACCCAGTACTTC. This sequence encodes CASSPLGEEETQYF. Complete variable domain (other parts from reference TRBV7-9 and TRBJ2-5): DTGVSQNPRHKITKRGQNVTFRCDPISEHNRLYWYRQTLGQGPEFLTYFQNEAQLEKSRLLSDRFSAERPKGSFSTLEIQRTEQGDSAMYLCASSPLGEEETQYFGPGTRLLVL.

This clonotype was detected ten times or more. CDR3 sequence: CASSLGYQGGEQYF. CDR3 coding DNA: TGTGCCAGCAGCTTAGGGTACCAGGGTGGAGAGCAGTACTTC. The rearrangement joins TRBV7-6 to TRBJ2-7; maybe TRBD1 (5 bases). The germline V gene encodes CDR1 SGHVS and CDR2 FNYEAQ. V lost 1 base and J lost 7, with 14 bases in between. The CDR3 runs to 14 residues. Full variable domain (remainder filled in from reference TRBV7-6 and TRBJ2-7): GAGVSQSPRYKVTKRGQDVALRCDPISGHVSLYWYRQALGQGPEFLTYFNYEAQQDKSGLPNDRFSAERPEGSISTLTIQRTEQRDSAMYRCASSLGYQGGEQYFGPGTRLTVT.

This chain joins TRBV5-6 and TRBJ1-3; no reliable D call. The germline V and J ends were trimmed by 4 bases and 7 bases, with 12 bases remaining between them. Germline CDR1 is SGHDT and CDR2 is YYEEEE. The CDR3 consists of 13 residues. The CDR3 coding sequence is TGTGCCAGCAGCCAGGAGGTGCGGAACACCATATATTTT. This gives the protein CASSQEVRNTIYF. Together with reference TRBV5-6 and TRBJ1-3, the CDR3 gives the full variable domain: DAGVTQSPTHLIKTRGQQVTLRCSPKSGHDTVSWYQQALGQGPQFIFQYYEEEERQRGNFPDRFSGHQFPNYSSELNVNALLLGDSALYLCASSQEVRNTIYFGEGSWLTVV.

This clonotype was picked up one time. The junction does not match germline at one end; this may be a read error. The rearrangement uses TRBV6-2 or TRBV6-3 and TRBJ2-2; the D call may be TRBD1 or TRBD2 (5 bases each). Germline V gene lookup returns CDR1 MNHEY and CDR2 SVGEGT. CDR3 length: 17 amino acids. The CDR3 DNA reads TGTGCCAGCAGTTCCCTCGAAGGAGCCCTTGGGACCGGGGAGCTGGTTTTT. It codes for CASSSLEGALGTGELVF.

The rearrangement joins TRBV6-5 to TRBJ2-2; D may be TRBD1 or TRBD2 (5 bases each). There are 15 residues in the CDR3. Trimming took off 2 bases at V and 5 bases at J, with 12 bases between the two ends. CDR1 is MNHEY, CDR2 SVGAGI, per germline. The CDR3 DNA sequence: TGTGCCAGCAGTTACCGGGACCTAGGGACCGGGGAGCTGTTTTTT. This gives the protein CASSYRDLGTGELFF.

A remark on this clonotype: A read error is possible here, since a much larger clone lies one base away. The V call is TRBV13, the J call TRBJ2-1, with 7 nucleotides matching TRBD1. The CDR3 extends over 17 amino acids. Trimming cost V 4 bases and J 8 bases; bases outside gene matches: 17. The germline V gene has CDR1 PRHDT and CDR2 FYEKMQ (reference sequence). Written as DNA, the CDR3 is TGTGCCAGCAGCTATACGGACAGGAGCGAAAAGGGGGATGAGCAGTTCTTC. Translated, it gives CASSYTDRSEKGDEQFF.

This clonotype was observed at least ten times. The chain is built from TRBV6-1 and TRBJ1-5; 10 nucleotides match TRBD1. The J segment lost 2 bases and the V segment lost 6 bases, leaving 4 bases of the junction unmatched. This CDR3 contains 15 residues. Per the germline V gene, CDR1 is MNHNS and CDR2 is SASEGT. CDR3 nucleotides: TGTGCCAGCAGAGACAGGGGGCGAGGCAATCAGCCCCAGCATTTT. Its protein is CASRDRGRGNQPQHF.

This chain joins TRBV20-1 and TRBJ1-1; D is unresolved. The V gene lost 3 bases and the J gene lost 0 bases, with 5 bases spanning the gap. Germline CDR1 DFQATT, CDR2 SNEGSKA (reference sequence). The CDR3 is 12 residues long. This chain's CDR3 is CSARWVNTEAFF. CDR3 DNA sequence: TGCAGTGCTAGGTGGGTGAACACTGAAGCTTTCTTT.

Here the CDR3 DNA reads TGTGCCAGCAGTCTCAGGGGGTACGACCCCAAAAACATTCAGTACTTC. Its protein is CASSLRGYDPKNIQYF. The chain carries TRBV2 and TRBJ2-4, with 7 nucleotides matching TRBD1. The CDR3 runs 16 residues. Germline CDR1 reads SNHLY; CDR2 reads FYNNEI. V shed 5 bases and J 2 bases; nucleotides not matched to a gene: 9.